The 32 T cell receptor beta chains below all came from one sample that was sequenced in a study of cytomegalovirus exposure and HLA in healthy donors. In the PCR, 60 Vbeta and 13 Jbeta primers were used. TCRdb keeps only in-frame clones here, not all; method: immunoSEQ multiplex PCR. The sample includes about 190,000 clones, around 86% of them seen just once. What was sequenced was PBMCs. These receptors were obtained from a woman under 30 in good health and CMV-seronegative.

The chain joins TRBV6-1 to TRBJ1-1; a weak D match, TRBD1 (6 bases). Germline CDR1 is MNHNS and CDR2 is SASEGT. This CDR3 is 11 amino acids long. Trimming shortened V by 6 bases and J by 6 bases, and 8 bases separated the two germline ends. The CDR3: CASRGGPEAFF. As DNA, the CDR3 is TGTGCCAGCAGGGGGGGGCCTGAAGCTTTCTTT.

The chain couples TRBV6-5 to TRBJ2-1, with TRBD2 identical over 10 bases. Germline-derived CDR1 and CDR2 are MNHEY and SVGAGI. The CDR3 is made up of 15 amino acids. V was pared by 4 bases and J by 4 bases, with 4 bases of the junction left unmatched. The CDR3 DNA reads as TGTGCCAGCAGTTCGACTAGCGGGTTTTACAATGAGCAGTTCTTC. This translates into CASSSTSGFYNEQFF.

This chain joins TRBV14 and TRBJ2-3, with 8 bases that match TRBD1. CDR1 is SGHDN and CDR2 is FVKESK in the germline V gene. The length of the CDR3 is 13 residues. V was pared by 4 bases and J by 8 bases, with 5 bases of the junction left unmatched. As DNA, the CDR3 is TGTGCCAGCAGCCCCTGGACAGGGCGTACGCAGTATTTT. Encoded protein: CASSPWTGRTQYF.

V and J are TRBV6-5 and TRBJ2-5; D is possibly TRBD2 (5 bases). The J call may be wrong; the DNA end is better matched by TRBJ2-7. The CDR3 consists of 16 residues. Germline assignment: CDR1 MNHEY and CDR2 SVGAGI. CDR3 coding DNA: TGTGCCAGCAGTTACTTATCGGGAATGGGCTCCTACGAGCAGTACTTC. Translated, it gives CASSYLSGMGSYEQYF.

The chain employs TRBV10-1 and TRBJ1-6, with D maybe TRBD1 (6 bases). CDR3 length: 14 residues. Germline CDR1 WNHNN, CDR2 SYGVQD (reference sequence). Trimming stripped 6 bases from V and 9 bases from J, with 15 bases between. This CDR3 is CASSRGQGTSPLHF. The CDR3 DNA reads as TGCGCCAGCAGCCGAGGGCAGGGGACTTCACCCCTCCACTTT.

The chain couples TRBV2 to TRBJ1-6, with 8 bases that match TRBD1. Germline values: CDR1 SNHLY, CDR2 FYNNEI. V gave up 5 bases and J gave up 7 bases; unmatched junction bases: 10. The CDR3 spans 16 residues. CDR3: CASSPDQGALNSPLHF. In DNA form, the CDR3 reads TGTGCCAGCAGTCCCGATCAGGGGGCGCTAAATTCACCCCTCCACTTT.

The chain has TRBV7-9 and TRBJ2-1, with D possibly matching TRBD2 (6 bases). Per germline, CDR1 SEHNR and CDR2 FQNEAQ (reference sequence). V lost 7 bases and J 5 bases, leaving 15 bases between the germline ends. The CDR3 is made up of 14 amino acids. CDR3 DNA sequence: TGTGCCAGCACCGCCGCCGGGACTGACAATGAGCAGTTCTTC. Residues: CASTAAGTDNEQFF.

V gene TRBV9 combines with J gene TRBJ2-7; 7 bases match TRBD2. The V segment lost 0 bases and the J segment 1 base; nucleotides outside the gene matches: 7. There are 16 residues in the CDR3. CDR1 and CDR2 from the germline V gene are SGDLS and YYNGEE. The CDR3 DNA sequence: TGTGCCAGCAGCGTAGGTACGGCTAGCGGTTCCTACGAGCAGTACTTC. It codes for CASSVGTASGSYEQYF.

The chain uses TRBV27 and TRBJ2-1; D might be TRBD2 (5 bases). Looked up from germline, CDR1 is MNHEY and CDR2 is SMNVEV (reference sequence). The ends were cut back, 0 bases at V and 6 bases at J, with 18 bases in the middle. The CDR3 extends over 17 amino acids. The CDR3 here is CASSLSWWEKARNEQFF. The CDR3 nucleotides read TGTGCCAGCAGTTTATCGTGGTGGGAGAAAGCTCGCAATGAGCAGTTCTTC.

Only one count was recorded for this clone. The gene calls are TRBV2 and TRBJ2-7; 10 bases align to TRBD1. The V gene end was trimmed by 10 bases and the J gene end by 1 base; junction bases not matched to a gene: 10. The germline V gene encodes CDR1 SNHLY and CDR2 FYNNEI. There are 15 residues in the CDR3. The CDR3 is CATEPGQGKSYEQYF. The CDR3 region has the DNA TGTGCCACGGAACCGGGACAGGGGAAATCCTACGAGCAGTACTTC.

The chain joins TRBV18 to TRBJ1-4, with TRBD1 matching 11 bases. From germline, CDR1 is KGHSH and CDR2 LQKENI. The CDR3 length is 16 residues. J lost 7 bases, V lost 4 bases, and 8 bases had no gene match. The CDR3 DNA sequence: TGTGCCAGCTCACTGGACAGGGGGCTGGACCCTGAAAAACTGTTTTTT. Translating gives CASSLDRGLDPEKLFF.

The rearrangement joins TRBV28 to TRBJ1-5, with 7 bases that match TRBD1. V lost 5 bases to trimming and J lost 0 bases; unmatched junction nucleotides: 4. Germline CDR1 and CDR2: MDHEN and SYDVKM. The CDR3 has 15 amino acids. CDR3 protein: CASSGTEYSNQPQHF. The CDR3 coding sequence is TGTGCCAGCAGTGGGACAGAATATAGCAATCAGCCCCAGCATTTT.

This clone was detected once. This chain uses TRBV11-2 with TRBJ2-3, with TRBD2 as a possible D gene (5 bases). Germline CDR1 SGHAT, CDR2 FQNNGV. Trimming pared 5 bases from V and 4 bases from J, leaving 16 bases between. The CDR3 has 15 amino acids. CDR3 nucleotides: TGTGCCAGCAGCGAGACGGGGAAGGTGGCAGATACGCAGTATTTT. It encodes CASSETGKVADTQYF.

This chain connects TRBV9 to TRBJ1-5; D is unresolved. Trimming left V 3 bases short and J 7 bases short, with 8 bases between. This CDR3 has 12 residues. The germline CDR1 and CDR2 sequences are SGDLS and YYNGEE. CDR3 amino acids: CASSAGDQPQHF. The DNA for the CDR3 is TGTGCCAGCAGCGCTGGAGACCAGCCCCAGCATTTT.

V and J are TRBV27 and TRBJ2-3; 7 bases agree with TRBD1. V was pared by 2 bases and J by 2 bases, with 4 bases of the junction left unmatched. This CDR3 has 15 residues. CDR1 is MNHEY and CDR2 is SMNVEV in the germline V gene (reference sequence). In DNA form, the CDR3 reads TGTGCCAGCAGTTTAAGGGACAGCTACACAGATACGCAGTATTTT. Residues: CASSLRDSYTDTQYF.

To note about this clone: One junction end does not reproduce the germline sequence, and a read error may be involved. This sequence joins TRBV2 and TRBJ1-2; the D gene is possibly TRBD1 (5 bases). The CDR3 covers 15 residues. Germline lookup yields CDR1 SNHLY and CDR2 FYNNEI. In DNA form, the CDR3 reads TGTGCCAGCAGATTAGAGCGTCAGGGCAACTCTGGCTACACCTTC. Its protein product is CASRLERQGNSGYTF.

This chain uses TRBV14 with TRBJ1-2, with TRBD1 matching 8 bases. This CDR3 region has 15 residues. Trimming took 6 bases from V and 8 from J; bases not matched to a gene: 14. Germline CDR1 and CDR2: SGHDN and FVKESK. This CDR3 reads CASSRTGFSPGGYTF. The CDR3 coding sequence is TGTGCCAGCAGTCGGACAGGGTTTAGTCCGGGAGGCTACACCTTC.

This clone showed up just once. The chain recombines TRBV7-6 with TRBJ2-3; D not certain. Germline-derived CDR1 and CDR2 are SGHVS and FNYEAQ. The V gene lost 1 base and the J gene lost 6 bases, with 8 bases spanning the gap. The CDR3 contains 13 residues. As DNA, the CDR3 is TGTGCCAGCAGCTTAGGCGGAACCGATACGCAGTATTTT. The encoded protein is CASSLGGTDTQYF.

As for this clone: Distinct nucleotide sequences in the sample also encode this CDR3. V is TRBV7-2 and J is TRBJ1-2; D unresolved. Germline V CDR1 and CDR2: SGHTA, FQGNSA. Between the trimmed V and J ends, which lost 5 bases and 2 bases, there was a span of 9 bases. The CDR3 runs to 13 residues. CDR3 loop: CASSRGQNYGYTF. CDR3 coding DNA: TGTGCCAGCAGCCGTGGCCAAAACTATGGCTACACCTTC.

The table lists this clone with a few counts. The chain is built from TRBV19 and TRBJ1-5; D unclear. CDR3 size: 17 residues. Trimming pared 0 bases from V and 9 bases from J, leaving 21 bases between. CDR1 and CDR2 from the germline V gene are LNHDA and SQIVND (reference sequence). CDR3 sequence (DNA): TGTGCCAGTAGTATAGAGCCCTCCTGGGCGGGTTTTCCGCCCCAGCATTTT. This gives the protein CASSIEPSWAGFPPQHF.

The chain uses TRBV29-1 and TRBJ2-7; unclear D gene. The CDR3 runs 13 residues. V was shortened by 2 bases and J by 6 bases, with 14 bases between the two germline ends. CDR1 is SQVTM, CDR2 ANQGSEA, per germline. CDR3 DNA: TGCAGCGTTGAATGGTCAATTTTCGGCGAGCAGTACTTC. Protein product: CSVEWSIFGEQYF.

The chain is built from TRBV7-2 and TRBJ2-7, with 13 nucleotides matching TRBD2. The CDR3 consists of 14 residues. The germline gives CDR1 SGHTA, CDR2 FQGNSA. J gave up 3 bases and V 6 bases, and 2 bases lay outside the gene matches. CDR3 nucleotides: TGTGCCAGCAGAGGACTAGCGGGGGTCTACGAGCAGTACTTC. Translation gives CASRGLAGVYEQYF.

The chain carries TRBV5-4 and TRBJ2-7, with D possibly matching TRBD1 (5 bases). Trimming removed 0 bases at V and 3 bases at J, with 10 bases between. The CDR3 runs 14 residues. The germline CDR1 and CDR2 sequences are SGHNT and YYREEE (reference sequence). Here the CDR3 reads CASSLVGAGYEQYF. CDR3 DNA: TGTGCCAGCAGCTTGGTAGGGGCAGGCTACGAGCAGTACTTC.

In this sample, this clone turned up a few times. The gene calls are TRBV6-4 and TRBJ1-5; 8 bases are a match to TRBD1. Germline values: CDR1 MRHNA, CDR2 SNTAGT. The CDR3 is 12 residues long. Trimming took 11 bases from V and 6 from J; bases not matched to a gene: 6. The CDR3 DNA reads TGTGCCGTACAGGGGGGCTGTCAGCCCCAGCATTTT. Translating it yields CAVQGGCQPQHF.

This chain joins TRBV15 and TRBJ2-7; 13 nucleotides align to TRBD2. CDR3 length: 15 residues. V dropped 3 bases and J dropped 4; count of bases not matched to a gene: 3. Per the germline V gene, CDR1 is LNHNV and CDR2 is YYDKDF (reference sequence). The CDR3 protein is CATSRGLAGSYEQYF. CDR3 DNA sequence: TGTGCCACCAGCAGGGGACTAGCGGGAAGTTACGAGCAGTACTTC.

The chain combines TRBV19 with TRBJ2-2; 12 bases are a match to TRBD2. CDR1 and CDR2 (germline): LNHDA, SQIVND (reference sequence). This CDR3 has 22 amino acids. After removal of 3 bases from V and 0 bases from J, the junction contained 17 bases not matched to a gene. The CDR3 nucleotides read TGTGCCAGTAGTATCGGGACGGCTAGGACTAGCGGGAACGGTGCGAACACCGGGGAGCTGTTTTTT. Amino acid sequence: CASSIGTARTSGNGANTGELFF.

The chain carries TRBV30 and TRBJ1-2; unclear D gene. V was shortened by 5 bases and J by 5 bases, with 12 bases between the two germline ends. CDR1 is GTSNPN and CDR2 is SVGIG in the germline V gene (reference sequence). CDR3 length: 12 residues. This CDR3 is CAWRWAAYGYTF. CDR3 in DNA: TGTGCCTGGCGGTGGGCCGCGTATGGCTACACCTTC.

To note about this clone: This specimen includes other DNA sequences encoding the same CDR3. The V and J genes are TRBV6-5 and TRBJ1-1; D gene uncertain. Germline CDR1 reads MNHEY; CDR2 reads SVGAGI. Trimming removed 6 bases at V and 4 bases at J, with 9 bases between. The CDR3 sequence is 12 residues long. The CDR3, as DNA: TGTGCCAGCAGCTACGGCAGCACTGAAGCTTTCTTT. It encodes CASSYGSTEAFF.

Here the CDR3 DNA reads TGTGCCAGCAGCGGTGGCCGGGACAGGGGACAGTACGAGCAGTACTTC. It translates to CASSGGRDRGQYEQYF. The chain joins TRBV9 to TRBJ2-5; 10 bases are shared with TRBD1. The assigned J gene may be wrong: the sequence end matches TRBJ2-7 better. The CDR3 consists of 16 residues. Germline V gene sequence: CDR1 SGDLS, CDR2 YYNGEE.

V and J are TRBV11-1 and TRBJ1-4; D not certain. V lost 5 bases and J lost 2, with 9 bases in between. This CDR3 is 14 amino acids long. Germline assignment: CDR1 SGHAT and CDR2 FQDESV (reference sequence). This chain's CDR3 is CASSADGTNEKLFF. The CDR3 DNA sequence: TGTGCCAGCAGCGCAGATGGCACTAATGAAAAACTGTTTTTT.

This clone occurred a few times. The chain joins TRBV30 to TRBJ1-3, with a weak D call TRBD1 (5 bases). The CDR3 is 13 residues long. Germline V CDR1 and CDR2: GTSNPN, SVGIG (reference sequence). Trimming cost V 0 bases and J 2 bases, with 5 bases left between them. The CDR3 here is CAWSVQAGNTIYF. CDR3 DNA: TGTGCCTGGAGTGTACAGGCTGGAAACACCATATATTTT.

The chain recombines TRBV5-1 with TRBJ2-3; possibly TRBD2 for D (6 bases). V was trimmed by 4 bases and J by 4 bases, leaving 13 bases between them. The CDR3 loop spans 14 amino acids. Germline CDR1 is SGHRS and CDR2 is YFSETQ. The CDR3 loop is CASSPRETPDTQYF. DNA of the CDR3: TGCGCCAGCAGCCCCCGGGAGACCCCAGATACGCAGTATTTT.